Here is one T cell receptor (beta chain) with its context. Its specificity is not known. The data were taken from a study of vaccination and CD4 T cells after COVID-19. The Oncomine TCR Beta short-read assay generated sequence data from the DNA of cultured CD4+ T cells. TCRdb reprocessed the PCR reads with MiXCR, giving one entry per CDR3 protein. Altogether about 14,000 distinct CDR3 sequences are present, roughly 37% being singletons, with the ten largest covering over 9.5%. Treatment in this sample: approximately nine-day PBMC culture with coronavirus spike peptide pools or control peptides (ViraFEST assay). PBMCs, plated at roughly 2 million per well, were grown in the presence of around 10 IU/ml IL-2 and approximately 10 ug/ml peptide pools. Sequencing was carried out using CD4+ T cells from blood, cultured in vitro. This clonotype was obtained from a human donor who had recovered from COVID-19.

CDR3 DNA: TGTGCCAGCAGCAAACCCTTGGGGGGCAGAAGATCCACTGAAGCTTTCTTT. It is translated as CASSKPLGGRRSTEAFF. The V call is TRBV21-1, the J call TRBJ1-1; the listed D gene, TRBD1, was not tested against the DNA. TRBV21-1 is deemed a pseudogene. CDR3 length: 17 amino acids.